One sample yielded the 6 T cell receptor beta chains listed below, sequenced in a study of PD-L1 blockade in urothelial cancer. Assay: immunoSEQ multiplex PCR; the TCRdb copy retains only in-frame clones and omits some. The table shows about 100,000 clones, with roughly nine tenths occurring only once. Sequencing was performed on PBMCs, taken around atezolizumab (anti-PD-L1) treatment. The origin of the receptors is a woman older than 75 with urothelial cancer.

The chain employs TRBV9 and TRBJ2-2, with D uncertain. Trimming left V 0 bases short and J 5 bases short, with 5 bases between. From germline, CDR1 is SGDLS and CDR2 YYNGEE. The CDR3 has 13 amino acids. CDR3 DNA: TGTGCCAGCAGCGTAGTACTAACCGGGGAGCTGTTTTTT. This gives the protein CASSVVLTGELFF.

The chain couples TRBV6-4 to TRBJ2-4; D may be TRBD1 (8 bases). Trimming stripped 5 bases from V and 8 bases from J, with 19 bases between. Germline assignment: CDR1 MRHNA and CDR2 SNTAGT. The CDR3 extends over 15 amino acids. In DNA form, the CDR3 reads TGTGCCAGCAGTACCGGGACAGGCGCGGGGGACATTCAGTACTTC. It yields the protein CASSTGTGAGDIQYF.

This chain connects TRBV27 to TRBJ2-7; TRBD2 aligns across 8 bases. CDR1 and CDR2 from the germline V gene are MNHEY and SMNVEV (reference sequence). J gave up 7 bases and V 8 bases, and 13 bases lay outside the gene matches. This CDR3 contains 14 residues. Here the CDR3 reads CASGSGSSPGEQYF. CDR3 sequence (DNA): TGTGCCAGCGGAAGCGGGAGCTCTCCGGGGGAGCAGTACTTC.

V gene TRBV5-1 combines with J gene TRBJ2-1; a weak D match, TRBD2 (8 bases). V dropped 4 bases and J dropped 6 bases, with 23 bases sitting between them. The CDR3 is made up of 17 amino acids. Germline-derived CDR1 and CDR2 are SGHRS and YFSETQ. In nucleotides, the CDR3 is TGCGCCAGCAGCCAGATAATTGACAGGGCGGGGGGCAATGAGCAGTTCTTC. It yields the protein CASSQIIDRAGGNEQFF.

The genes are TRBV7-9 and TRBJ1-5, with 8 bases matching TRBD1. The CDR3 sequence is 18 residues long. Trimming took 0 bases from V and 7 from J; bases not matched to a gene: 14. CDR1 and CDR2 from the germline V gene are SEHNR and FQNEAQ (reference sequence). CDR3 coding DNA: TGTGCCAGCAGCTTAGCGGGGATTGGCAGGGGGCGAGAGCAGCCCCAGCATTTT. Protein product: CASSLAGIGRGREQPQHF.

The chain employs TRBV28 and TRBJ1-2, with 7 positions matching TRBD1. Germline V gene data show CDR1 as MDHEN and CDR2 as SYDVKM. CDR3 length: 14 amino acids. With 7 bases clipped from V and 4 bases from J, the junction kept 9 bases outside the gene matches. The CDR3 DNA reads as TGTGCCAGCAAAACCTCGGACAGGAGCTATGGCTACACCTTC. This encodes CASKTSDRSYGYTF.